Below, 16 T cell receptor beta chains from the same sample are listed, as sequenced in a study of blood T cell repertoires in COVID-19. Assay: immunoSEQ multiplex PCR; the TCRdb copy retains only in-frame clones and omits some. The sample records 200,000 or so clones, 65% to 90% being singletons. The sample taken for sequencing was peripheral blood. Receptors were obtained from a man aged 45 to 65 with acute or convalescent COVID-19.

This CDR3 is CSVARDAGDTEAFF. The CDR3 region has the DNA TGCAGCGTTGCGAGGGACGCGGGGGACACTGAAGCTTTCTTT. V gene TRBV29-1 combines with J gene TRBJ1-1, with TRBD1 as a possible D gene (5 bases). Germline V gene sequence: CDR1 SQVTM, CDR2 ANQGSEA. The CDR3 has 14 amino acids. The V end was cut by 4 bases, the J end by 3 bases, with 15 bases between.

CDR3 in amino acids: CASRRTGSPDEKLFF. The CDR3 DNA reads as TGTGCCAGCAGGAGGACGGGATCGCCGGATGAAAAACTGTTTTTT. The chain is built from TRBV2 and TRBJ1-4; D unresolved. The CDR3 contains 15 residues. Germline CDR1 and CDR2: SNHLY and FYNNEI. The germline V and J ends were trimmed by 6 bases and 6 bases, with 17 bases remaining between them.

The chain combines TRBV19 with TRBJ1-1; 10 bases align to TRBD1. Looked up from germline, CDR1 is LNHDA and CDR2 is SQIVND (reference sequence). This CDR3 has 13 amino acids. The V segment lost 9 bases and the J segment 3 bases; nucleotides outside the gene matches: 4. The CDR3 nucleotides are TGTGCCAGCTCGGGACAGGGGCACACTGAAGCTTTCTTT. This codes for CASSGQGHTEAFF. The full variable domain, rest sourced from reference TRBV19 and TRBJ1-1, is DGGITQSPKYLFRKEGQNVTLSCEQNLNHDAMYWYRQDPGQGLRLIYYSQIVNDFQKGDIAEGYSVSREKKESFPLTVTSAQKNPTAFYLCASSGQGHTEAFFGQGTRLTVV.

V usage is TRBV11-2 and J usage is TRBJ1-4; D not resolved. Trimming removed 2 bases at V and 5 bases at J, with 9 bases between. The CDR3 runs 14 residues. Germline-derived CDR1 and CDR2 are SGHAT and FQNNGV. CDR3 amino acids: CASSLSGPNEKLFF. The CDR3, as DNA: TGTGCCAGCAGCTTAAGCGGACCGAATGAAAAACTGTTTTTT.

The chain uses TRBV7-2 and TRBJ1-6, with TRBD1 matching over 9 bases. The trim removed 5 bases at V and 4 bases at J, leaving 6 bases unmatched. The CDR3 has 16 residues. Germline V gene data show CDR1 as SGHTA and CDR2 as FQGNSA. Written as DNA, the CDR3 is TGTGCCAGCAGCCCGGGACAGGGATATTATAATTCACCCCTCCACTTT. Protein: CASSPGQGYYNSPLHF.

This sequence joins TRBV5-1 and TRBJ2-2; TRBD1 is a possible D gene (5 bases). V lost 2 bases and J 1 base, leaving 12 bases between the germline ends. This CDR3 is 16 amino acids long. The germline CDR1 and CDR2 sequences are SGHRS and YFSETQ. The CDR3 is CASSFGDSLNTGELFF. In nucleotides, the CDR3 is TGCGCCAGCAGCTTTGGAGACAGCCTGAACACCGGGGAGCTGTTTTTT. Filled out from reference TRBV5-1 and TRBJ2-2, the complete variable domain reads KAGVTQTPRYLIKTRGQQVTLSCSPISGHRSVSWYQQTPGQGLQFLFEYFSETQRNKGNFPGRFSGRQFSNSRSEMNVSTLELGDSALYLCASSFGDSLNTGELFFGEGSRLTVL.

CDR3: CASSTLHPGQGNSYEQYF. CDR3 DNA: TGTGCCAGCAGCACCCTCCACCCGGGACAGGGAAACTCCTACGAGCAGTACTTC. V usage is TRBV7-9 and J usage is TRBJ2-7; the match to TRBD1 covers 9 bases. CDR1 and CDR2 from the germline V gene are SEHNR and FQNEAQ (reference sequence). This CDR3 region has 18 residues. J was trimmed by 0 bases and V by 5 bases; bases with no gene match: 14.

This clone was seen once. The rearrangement uses TRBV24-1 and TRBJ2-5, with D tentatively TRBD2 (5 bases). The CDR3 runs 14 residues. Germline values: CDR1 KGHDR, CDR2 SFDVKD. The V gene lost 2 bases and the J gene lost 5 bases, with 11 bases spanning the gap. The CDR3 region has the DNA TGTGCCACCAGTGATTCCACTAGTTTGGAGACCCAGTACTTC. This sequence encodes CATSDSTSLETQYF.

The chain employs TRBV2 and TRBJ2-7; tentative D call: TRBD1 (5 bases). Germline V gene sequence: CDR1 SNHLY, CDR2 FYNNEI. V dropped 8 bases and J dropped 4 bases, with 18 bases sitting between them. This CDR3 region has 14 residues. The CDR3 coding sequence is TGTGCCAGCCAGGCGGCAGGGAAGGGGTACGAGCAGTACTTC. Translating gives CASQAAGKGYEQYF.

This sequence joins TRBV7-8 and TRBJ1-1, with no clear D. The CDR3 has 13 residues. Germline CDR1 reads SGHVS; CDR2 reads FQNEAQ. With 1 base removed from V and 7 bases from J, the gap between germline ends came to 10 bases. CDR3 protein: CASSLVQEFEAFF. The CDR3 bases are TGTGCCAGCAGCTTAGTTCAGGAATTTGAAGCTTTCTTT.

The J gene is TRBJ2-2, the V gene TRBV4-2; TRBD2 aligns across 7 bases. Germline CDR1 reads LGHNA; CDR2 reads YNFKEQ. Trimming took 5 bases from V and 0 from J; bases not matched to a gene: 12. The CDR3 sequence is 18 residues long. As DNA, the CDR3 is TGTGCCAGCAGCGGGACGGGGGTGGCGGGGGCGAACACCGGGGAGCTGTTTTTT. This encodes CASSGTGVAGANTGELFF.

J is TRBJ1-2 and V is TRBV18, with TRBD1 matching over 9 bases. Germline lookup yields CDR1 KGHSH and CDR2 LQKENI. V lost 3 bases, J lost 2 bases, and 4 bases stayed unmatched. The CDR3 covers 15 residues. The CDR3 nucleotides are TGTGCCAGCTCACCTGCCGGGACAGGGAACTATGGCTACACCTTC. Translation gives CASSPAGTGNYGYTF.

This clone was picked up one time. This chain joins TRBV7-9 and TRBJ1-4; 8 nucleotides line up with TRBD1. V lost 5 bases, J lost 2 bases, and 4 bases stayed unmatched. CDR1 is SEHNR, CDR2 FQNEAQ, per germline (reference sequence). The CDR3 is made up of 15 amino acids. CDR3 sequence reads: CASSDNRGTNEKLFF. For the CDR3, the DNA is TGTGCCAGCAGCGATAACAGGGGGACTAATGAAAAACTGTTTTTT.

The rearrangement joins TRBV24-1 to TRBJ2-1; 12 bases match TRBD2. Unmatched junction bases numbered 8, after V lost 3 bases and J lost 6 bases. The CDR3 runs 17 residues. The germline V gene has CDR1 KGHDR and CDR2 SFDVKD. The CDR3 DNA reads as TGTGCCACCAGTGATGCCGCTAGCGGGGGGGCACTCAATGAGCAGTTCTTC. Encoded protein: CATSDAASGGALNEQFF.

V is TRBV10-1 and J is TRBJ1-2; no reliable D call. V was pared by 3 bases and J by 4 bases, with 6 bases between. The CDR3 has 12 amino acids. The germline V gene has CDR1 WNHNN and CDR2 SYGVQD (reference sequence). The CDR3 region has the DNA TGCGCCAGCAGTGAAAACGGCTATGGCTACACCTTC. Its protein is CASSENGYGYTF.

The chain has TRBV18 and TRBJ1-1; D remains ambiguous. The length of the CDR3 is 19 residues. Per germline, CDR1 KGHSH and CDR2 LQKENI. Trimming took off 0 bases at V and 0 bases at J, with 20 bases between the two ends. The CDR3 DNA follows: TGTGCCAGCTCACCACCGAGACAAACCCGACACAACATGAACACTGAAGCTTTCTTT. Translated: CASSPPRQTRHNMNTEAFF.